This note documents a single T cell receptor beta chain sequence. This specimen belongs to a study of patients and donors after allogeneic stem cell transplantation. A single record per CDR3 protein comes from TCRdb applying MiXCR to the RT-PCR reads. Among 15,000 to 20,000 distinct CDR3 sequences, around 5.3% were seen once, and the ten largest hold about 40%. CDR1 is MNHEY, CDR2 SVGAGI, per germline. The CDR3 length is 14 residues. Deletions cut 2 bases from V and 4 bases from J, with 11 bases between. The rearrangement uses TRBV6-5 and TRBJ1-2; D is possibly TRBD1 (5 bases). Input material: blood, either unsorted or a sorted T cell fraction (not recorded which). The source is a human donor who was either an allogeneic HSCT recipient or a stem cell or donor lymphocyte infusion donor (not recorded which). It is not recorded whose cells these are; they may come from a transplant donor. This CDR3 reads CASSYMGGGYGYTF. The CDR3 DNA reads as TGTGCCAGCAGTTACATGGGGGGAGGCTATGGCTACACCTTC.